Below are 11 T cell receptor beta chains sequenced from a single sample in a study of blood T cell repertoires in COVID-19. Profiling relied on immunoSEQ multiplex PCR, and the TCRdb table lists in-frame clones only, not all of them. The sample includes about 180,000 clones, 82% seen only once; the top ten take roughly 9.1%. The sample was peripheral blood. The receptors stem from a woman aged 70-85 years with acute or convalescent COVID-19.

The rearrangement uses TRBV7-2 and TRBJ1-1, with 12 bases fitting TRBD1. CDR1 is SGHTA, CDR2 FQGNSA, per germline. V shed 3 bases, J shed 4 bases, and the junction held 3 bases outside the gene matches. CDR3 length: 15 residues. The CDR3 sequence is CASSFGTGGSTEAFF. The CDR3 DNA sequence: TGTGCCAGCAGCTTCGGGACAGGGGGCAGCACTGAAGCTTTCTTT.

The V gene is TRBV18, the J gene TRBJ2-7; no clear D. Per the germline V gene, CDR1 is KGHSH and CDR2 is LQKENI. The CDR3 loop spans 12 amino acids. The V end was cut by 5 bases, the J end by 5 bases, with 10 bases between. CDR3 sequence reads: CASSALTDEQYF. The CDR3 DNA is TGTGCCAGCTCAGCACTAACTGACGAGCAGTACTTC. Full variable domain (rest looked up from reference TRBV18 and TRBJ2-7): NAGVMQNPRHLVRRRGQEARLRCSPMKGHSHVYWYRQLPEEGLKFMVYLQKENIIDESGMPKERFSAEFPKEGPSILRIQQVVRGDSAAYFCASSALTDEQYFGPGTRLTVT.

V usage is TRBV6-5 and J usage is TRBJ1-1, with unresolved D. Trimming removed 5 bases at V and 5 bases at J, with 15 bases between. The CDR3 length is 14 residues. Germline-derived CDR1 and CDR2 are MNHEY and SVGAGI. In nucleotides, the CDR3 is TGTGCCAGCAGTAGTCGGAGGTCGGGGACTGAAGCTTTCTTT. Encoded protein: CASSSRRSGTEAFF.

V gene TRBV6-2 or TRBV6-3 combines with J gene TRBJ1-5, with D unresolved. Germline V gene sequence: CDR1 MNHEY, CDR2 SVGEGT. The CDR3 spans 13 residues. With 5 bases removed from V and 6 bases from J, the gap between germline ends came to 11 bases. CDR3 region: CASSNLGSQPQHF. CDR3 coding DNA: TGTGCCAGCAGTAACCTTGGGAGTCAGCCCCAGCATTTT.

This rearrangement joins TRBV3-1 (or the pseudogene TRBV3-2) to TRBJ2-5; 7 bases align to TRBD2. The CDR3 is made up of 13 amino acids. Germline V gene lookup returns CDR1 LGHDT and CDR2 YNNKEL (reference sequence). Unmatched junction bases numbered 4, after V lost 4 bases and J lost 5 bases. CDR3 DNA sequence: TGTGCCAGCAGCCTGACTAGCTGGGAGACCCAGTACTTC. Its protein is CASSLTSWETQYF.

J is TRBJ1-2 and V is TRBV5-1; D remains ambiguous. CDR3 size: 14 residues. Germline CDR1 and CDR2: SGHRS and YFSETQ. With 1 base removed from V and 3 bases from J, the gap between germline ends came to 10 bases. CDR3 DNA sequence: TGCGCCAGCAGCTTGCGCACAGTTGACTATGGCTACACCTTC. Translation: CASSLRTVDYGYTF.

The rearrangement uses TRBV4-3 and TRBJ2-7, with 7 bases that match TRBD2. CDR3 size: 15 residues. J lost 2 bases, V lost 4 bases, and 8 bases had no gene match. Germline CDR1 and CDR2: LGHNA and YSLEER. Here the CDR3 DNA reads TGCGCCAGCAGCCCAGGACTAGAGGGGACCTACGAGCAGTACTTC. Its translation: CASSPGLEGTYEQYF.

The rearrangement joins TRBV15 to TRBJ2-7, with 10 bases identical to TRBD1. The CDR3 contains 15 residues. In germline, CDR1 is LNHNV, CDR2 YYDKDF (reference sequence). V gave up 3 bases and J gave up 5 bases; unmatched junction bases: 7. The CDR3 spells CATSRTGTGVDEQYF. The CDR3 DNA is TGTGCCACCAGCAGGACGGGGACAGGGGTAGACGAGCAGTACTTC.

The chain recombines TRBV28 with TRBJ1-5; D may be TRBD1 (6 bases). The CDR3 is 13 residues long. Trimming cost V 1 base and J 9 bases, with 10 bases left between them. Germline CDR1 MDHEN, CDR2 SYDVKM. The CDR3 protein is CASSLSGAGPQHF. The CDR3 bases are TGTGCCAGCAGTTTATCAGGGGCCGGGCCCCAGCATTTT. The whole variable domain, filled in from reference TRBV28 and TRBJ1-5, reads DVKVTQSSRYLVKRTGEKVFLECVQDMDHENMFWYRQDPGLGLRLIYFSYDVKMKEKGDIPEGYSVSREKKERFSLILESASTNQTSMYLCASSLSGAGPQHFGDGTRLSIL.

This rearrangement joins TRBV19 to TRBJ1-6; 9 bases map to TRBD1. The length of the CDR3 is 16 residues. The germline V gene encodes CDR1 LNHDA and CDR2 SQIVND (reference sequence). V lost 5 bases and J lost 2; bases outside the gene matches: 4. Here the CDR3 reads CASSGRDRAYNSPLHF. The CDR3 nucleotides read TGTGCCAGTAGTGGCCGGGACAGGGCCTATAATTCACCCCTCCACTTT.

The chain couples TRBV5-1 to TRBJ2-1; 11 bases align to TRBD2. The germline gives CDR1 SGHRS, CDR2 YFSETQ. The CDR3 contains 16 residues. V was clipped by 4 bases and J by 6 bases; unmatched bases: 9. CDR3 sequence reads: CASSGTSGGSVNEQFF. The CDR3 bases are TGCGCCAGCAGCGGAACTAGCGGGGGCTCAGTCAATGAGCAGTTCTTC.